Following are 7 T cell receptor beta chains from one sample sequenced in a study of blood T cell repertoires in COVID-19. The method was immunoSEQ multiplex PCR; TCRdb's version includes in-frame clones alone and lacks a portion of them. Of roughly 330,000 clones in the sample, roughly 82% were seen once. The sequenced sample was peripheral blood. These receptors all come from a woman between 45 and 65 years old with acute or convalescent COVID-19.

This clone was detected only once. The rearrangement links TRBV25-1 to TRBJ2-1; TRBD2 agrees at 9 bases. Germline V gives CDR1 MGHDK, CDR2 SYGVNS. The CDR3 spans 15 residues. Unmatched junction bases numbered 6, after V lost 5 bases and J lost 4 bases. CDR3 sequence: CASSNSGRIYNEQFF. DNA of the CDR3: TGTGCCAGCAGTAACAGCGGGAGGATTTACAATGAGCAGTTCTTC.

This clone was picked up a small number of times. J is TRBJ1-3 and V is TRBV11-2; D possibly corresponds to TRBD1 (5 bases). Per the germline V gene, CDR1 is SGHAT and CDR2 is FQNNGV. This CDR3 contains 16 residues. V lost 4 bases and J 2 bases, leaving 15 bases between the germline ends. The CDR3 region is CASSWGLPTAGNTIYF. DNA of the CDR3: TGTGCCAGCAGCTGGGGACTACCGACTGCTGGAAACACCATATATTTT.

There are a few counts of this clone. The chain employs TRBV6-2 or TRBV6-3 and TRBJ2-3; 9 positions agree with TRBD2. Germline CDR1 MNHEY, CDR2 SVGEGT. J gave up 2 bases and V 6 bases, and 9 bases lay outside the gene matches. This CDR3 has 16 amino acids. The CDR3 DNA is TGTGCCAGCAGCGATTTTGGACTAGCGTCCACAGATACGCAGTATTTT. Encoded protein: CASSDFGLASTDTQYF.

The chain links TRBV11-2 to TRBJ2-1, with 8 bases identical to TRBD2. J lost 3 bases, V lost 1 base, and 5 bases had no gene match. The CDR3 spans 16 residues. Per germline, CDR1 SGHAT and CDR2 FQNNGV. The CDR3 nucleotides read TGTGCCAGCAGCTTAGGGCCCGGGACTAGCTACAATGAGCAGTTCTTC. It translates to CASSLGPGTSYNEQFF. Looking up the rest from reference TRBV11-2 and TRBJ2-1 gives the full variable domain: EAGVAQSPRYKIIEKRQSVAFWCNPISGHATLYWYQQILGQGPKLLIQFQNNGVVDDSQLPKDRFSAERLKGVDSTLKIQPAKLEDSAVYLCASSLGPGTSYNEQFFGPGTRLTVL.

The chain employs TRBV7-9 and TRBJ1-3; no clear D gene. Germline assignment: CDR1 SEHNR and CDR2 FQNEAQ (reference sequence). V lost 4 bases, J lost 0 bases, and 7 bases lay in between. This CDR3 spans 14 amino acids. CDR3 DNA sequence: TGTGCCAGCAGCTCCTCTAGCTCTGGAAACACCATATATTTT. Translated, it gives CASSSSSSGNTIYF. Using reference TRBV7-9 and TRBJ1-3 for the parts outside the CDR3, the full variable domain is DTGVSQNPRHKITKRGQNVTFRCDPISEHNRLYWYRQTLGQGPEFLTYFQNEAQLEKSRLLSDRFSAERPKGSFSTLEIQRTEQGDSAMYLCASSSSSSGNTIYFGEGSWLTVV.

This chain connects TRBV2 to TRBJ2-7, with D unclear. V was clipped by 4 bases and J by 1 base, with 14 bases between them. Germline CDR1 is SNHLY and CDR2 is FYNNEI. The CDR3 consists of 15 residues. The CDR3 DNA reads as TGTGCCAGCAGTGGCTCGTCCTGGCAGTCCTACGAGCAGTACTTC. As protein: CASSGSSWQSYEQYF.

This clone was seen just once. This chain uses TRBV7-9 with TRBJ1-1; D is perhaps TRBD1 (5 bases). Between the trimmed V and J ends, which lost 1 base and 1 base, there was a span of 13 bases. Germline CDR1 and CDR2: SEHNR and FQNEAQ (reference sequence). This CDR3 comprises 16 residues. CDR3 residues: CASSLGQGSANTEAFF. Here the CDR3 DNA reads TGTGCCAGCAGCTTAGGGCAGGGTTCGGCGAACACTGAAGCTTTCTTT.